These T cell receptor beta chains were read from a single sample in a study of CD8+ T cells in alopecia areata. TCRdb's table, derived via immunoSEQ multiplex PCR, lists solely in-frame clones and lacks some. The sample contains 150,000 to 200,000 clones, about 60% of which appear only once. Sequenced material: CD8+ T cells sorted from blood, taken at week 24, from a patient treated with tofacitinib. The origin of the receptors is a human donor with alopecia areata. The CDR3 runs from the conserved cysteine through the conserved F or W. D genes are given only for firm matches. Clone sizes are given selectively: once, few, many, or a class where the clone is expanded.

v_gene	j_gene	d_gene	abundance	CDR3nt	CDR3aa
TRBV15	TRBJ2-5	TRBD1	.	TGTGCCACCAGCAGAGCACAGGGGTCAGGGCTTTGGGAGACCCAGTACTTC	CATSRAQGSGLWETQYF
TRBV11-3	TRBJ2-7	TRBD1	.	TGTGCCAGCAGCTTAAGCCGGGACAGGGGCATCTACGAGCAGTACTTC	CASSLSRDRGIYEQYF
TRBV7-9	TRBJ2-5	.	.	TGTGCCAGCAGCTTTGGTGAGACCCAGTACTTC	CASSFGETQYF
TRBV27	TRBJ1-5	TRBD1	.	TGTGCCATCACGGGACAGGGACCAGGTCAGCCCCAGCATTTT	CAITGQGPGQPQHF
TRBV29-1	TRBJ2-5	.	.	TGCAGCGTTGACAAACCGGACTGGCTAAAAGAGACCCAGTACTTC	CSVDKPDWLKETQYF
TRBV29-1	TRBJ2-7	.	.	TGCAGCGTAGGTTCGGGACGGAGGACCTACGAGCAGTACTTC	CSVGSGRRTYEQYF
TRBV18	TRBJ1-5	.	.	TGTGCCAGCTCATTCCCGGGACTCCCTTTGCATTTT	CASSFPGLPLHF
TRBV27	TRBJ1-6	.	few	TGTGCCAGCAGTCCGAGCGGACGGGTATGGCTTAGGGGGGTCCTCCACTTT	CASSPSGRVWLRGVLHF
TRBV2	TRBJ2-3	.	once	TGTGCCAGCAGTGAGGTCTCACAGCCAGCGGATACGCAGTATTTT	CASSEVSQPADTQYF
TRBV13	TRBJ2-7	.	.	TGTGCCAGCAGCCCCCAAGGGGACTTTAGGACCGAGCAGTACTTC	CASSPQGDFRTEQYF
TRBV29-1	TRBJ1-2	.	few	TGCAGCGTTGAATCGGGGGCCTTCTATGGCTACACCTTC	CSVESGAFYGYTF
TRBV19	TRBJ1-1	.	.	TGTGCCAGCCGACAAGGACAGAAGAACACTGAAGCTTTCTTT	CASRQGQKNTEAFF
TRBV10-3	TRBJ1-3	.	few	TGTGCCATCAGTGACCCGGGGACCCCCTCTGGAAACACCATATATTTT	CAISDPGTPSGNTIYF
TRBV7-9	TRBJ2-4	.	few	TGTGCCAGCAGCTTAGCCTACGGCAAAAACATTCAGTACTTC	CASSLAYGKNIQYF
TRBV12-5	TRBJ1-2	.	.	TGTGCTAGCGAGGGAAGCAGGGATGGCTACACCTTC	CASEGSRDGYTF
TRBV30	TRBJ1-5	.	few	TGTGCCTGGAGTGTAACAGGACCGGATCAGCCCCAGCATTTT	CAWSVTGPDQPQHF
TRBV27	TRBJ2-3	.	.	TGTGCCAGCAGTTTAGGCACAGATACGCAGTATTTT	CASSLGTDTQYF
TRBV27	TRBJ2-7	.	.	TGTGCCAGCAGTCTGGGATACGAGCAGTACTTC	CASSLGYEQYF
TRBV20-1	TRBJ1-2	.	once	TGCAGTGCTAGTCCGAATGGCTACACCTTC	CSASPNGYTF
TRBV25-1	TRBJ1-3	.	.	TGTGCCAGCAGTGAAGGAGGGGCTGGAAACACCATATATTTT	CASSEGGAGNTIYF
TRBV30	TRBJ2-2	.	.	TGTGCCTGGAGTGCACGGGTGACCGGGGAGCTGTTTTTT	CAWSARVTGELFF
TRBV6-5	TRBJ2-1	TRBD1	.	TGTGCCAGCAATACCAGGGGGCCCTTTGATGAGCAGTTCTTC	CASNTRGPFDEQFF
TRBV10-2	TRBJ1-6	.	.	TGCGCCAGCCAGGCACTCAAGCGGGATTCACCCCTCCACTTT	CASQALKRDSPLHF
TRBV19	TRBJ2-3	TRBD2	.	TGTGCCAGTAGTATCGGTAGCGGGGTTTCAGATACGCAGTATTTT	CASSIGSGVSDTQYF
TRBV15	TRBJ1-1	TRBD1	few	TGTGCCACCAGCAGAGATCGGGGGGACAGGGTCGCTTTCTTT	CATSRDRGDRVAFF
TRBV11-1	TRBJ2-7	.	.	TGTGCCAGCAGCCTAACACGCCTAGACAGAGTTTTTACCTACGAGCAGTACTTC	CASSLTRLDRVFTYEQYF
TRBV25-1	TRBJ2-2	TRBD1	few	TGTGCCAGCACGCACAGGGGGGACGGGGAGCTGTTTTTT	CASTHRGDGELFF
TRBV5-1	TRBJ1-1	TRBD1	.	TGCGCCAGCAGCTTCCGGACAGGGGCTGAAGCTTTCTTT	CASSFRTGAEAFF
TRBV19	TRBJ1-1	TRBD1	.	TGTGCCAGTACTCAGGGACAGGGGACTGAAGCTTTCTTT	CASTQGQGTEAFF
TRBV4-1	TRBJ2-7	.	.	TGCGCCAGCAGCCAATCGGACGGTGGCTCCTACGAGCAGTACTTC	CASSQSDGGSYEQYF
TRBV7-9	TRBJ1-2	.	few	TGTGCCAGCAGCCCCCACGGACCGTTATACTATGGCTACACCTTC	CASSPHGPLYYGYTF
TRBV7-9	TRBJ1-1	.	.	TGTGCCAGCAGCCCGGGTCCTAGAGAAGCTTTCTTT	CASSPGPREAFF
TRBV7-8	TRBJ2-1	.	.	TGTGCCAGCAGCCCCGCATACAGGGCCTACAATGAGCAGTTCTTC	CASSPAYRAYNEQFF